The 13 T cell receptor beta chains presented below share a single source sample, sequenced in a study of beta chain features in type 1 diabetes (dated by TCRdb to the late 2010s). What the work shows at the level of the full study, not this receptor alone: Type 1 diabetes patients showed a moderate but significant shortening of TCRB CDR3 length in all four CD4+ subsets.

The library relied on the immunoSEQ multiplex PCR assay. The entire isolated RNA was reverse transcribed using the High Capacity cDNA Reverse Transcription Kit, and thus expressed TCRB transcripts were sequenced. The immuneACCESS repertoire file appears here via TCRdb, limited to in-frame rearrangements. These files lack a portion of the clones; in checked studies, under half of the deficit traces to unresolved V genes, and the cause of the others is not known. The sample contains 600,000 or so clones, about an eighth of them found a single time. The ten largest make up more than 0.1% of the sample. These TCRs' antigens remain unknown. Sequencing was done on a sample of naive CD4+ T cells from blood. The cell subset or site label here, explained by the study, means: true naive CD4+ T cells. All receptors derive from a man aged 25 to 40 with type 1 diabetes.

This chain links TRBV27 with TRBJ2-2; TRBD1 might be the D (7 bases). Per the germline V gene, CDR1 is MNHEY and CDR2 is SMNVEV (reference sequence). The CDR3 runs 16 residues. Trimming removed 3 bases from V and 6 bases from J, with 17 bases in between. The CDR3 DNA is TGTGCCAGCAGTTTGACAGGGAGGATCAGGGCCGGGGAGCTGTTTTTT. Protein sequence: CASSLTGRIRAGELFF.

The V gene is TRBV10-3, the J gene TRBJ2-3; TRBD2 might be the D (5 bases). Trimming shortened V by 6 bases and J by 4 bases, and 11 bases separated the two germline ends. There are 13 residues in the CDR3. CDR1 ENHRY and CDR2 SYGVKD come from the germline V gene. The CDR3 sequence is CAIRDRGPDTQYF. The CDR3, as DNA: TGTGCCATCAGGGATCGGGGTCCAGATACGCAGTATTTT.

The CDR3 reads CASSLYEGRTGKGYTF. The DNA of the CDR3 is TGTGCCAGCAGCTTATACGAGGGGAGGACAGGGAAGGGCTACACCTTC. The genes are TRBV7-2 and TRBJ1-2, with 8 bases identical to TRBD1. V lost 2 bases to trimming and J lost 8 bases; unmatched junction nucleotides: 13. From germline, CDR1 is SGHTA and CDR2 FQGNSA. The CDR3 has 16 amino acids.

This clone was counted a few times. Here the CDR3 DNA reads TGCGCCAGCAGCCACAACGGACTAGCGGGGGGGAGCACAGATACGCAGTATTTT. This encodes CASSHNGLAGGSTDTQYF. The genes are TRBV4-3 and TRBJ2-3; 15 positions agree with TRBD2. Germline CDR1 is LGHNA and CDR2 is YSLEER. V trimming: 3 bases; J trimming: 0 bases; junction bases outside the gene matches: 4. The CDR3 runs 18 residues.

This clone was observed a few times. The chain couples TRBV29-1 to TRBJ2-7, with D possibly TRBD1 on 5 matching bases. Germline V lookup: CDR1 SQVTM, CDR2 ANQGSEA. V dropped 4 bases and J dropped 1 base, with 11 bases sitting between them. This CDR3 comprises 13 residues. Here the CDR3 reads CSVVAGPSYEQYF. The CDR3 region has the DNA TGCAGCGTTGTCGCAGGGCCATCCTACGAGCAGTACTTC.

This clone was detected only a few times. The rearrangement joins TRBV14 to TRBJ2-7, with D tentatively TRBD1 or TRBD2 (5 bases each). The CDR3 has 12 residues. Germline V gives CDR1 SGHDN, CDR2 FVKESK. The V end was cut by 2 bases, the J end by 12 bases, with 14 bases between. The DNA for the CDR3 is TGTGCCAGCAGCCAAAGCCCGGGACCAACGTACTTC. This gives the protein CASSQSPGPTYF.

This clone was detected only a few times. This chain links TRBV9 with TRBJ1-1; no clear D. With 7 bases removed from V and 4 bases from J, the gap between germline ends came to 17 bases. Looked up from germline, CDR1 is SGDLS and CDR2 is YYNGEE. The CDR3 is 14 residues long. The CDR3 DNA sequence: TGTGCCAGCTCGGAGGGCTCGGCGGGCACTGAAGCTTTCTTT. This codes for CASSEGSAGTEAFF.

This clone appeared a few times. CDR3 protein: CASSQANGVSETQYF. CDR3 nucleotides: TGTGCCAGCAGCCAAGCCAACGGCGTCTCGGAGACCCAGTACTTC. This chain joins TRBV4-2 and TRBJ2-5; no definite D call. Per germline, CDR1 LGHNA and CDR2 YNFKEQ. The CDR3 has 15 amino acids. The V gene lost 1 base and the J gene lost 5 bases, with 14 bases spanning the gap.

The V and J genes are TRBV5-4 and TRBJ1-2; TRBD1 matches 7 bases. Trimming took 4 bases from V and 4 from J; bases not matched to a gene: 4. Germline V gene sequence: CDR1 SGHNT, CDR2 YYREEE (reference sequence). CDR3 length: 13 amino acids. The CDR3 loop reads CASSLDRIYGYTF. CDR3 sequence (DNA): TGTGCCAGCAGCCTGGACAGGATCTATGGCTACACCTTC. Based on the CDR3 plus reference TRBV5-4 and TRBJ1-2, the full variable domain is ETGVTQSPTHLIKTRGQQVTLRCSSQSGHNTVSWYQQALGQGPQFIFQYYREEENGRGNFPPRFSGLQFPNYSSELNVNALELDDSALYLCASSLDRIYGYTFGSGTRLTVV.

This chain uses TRBV6-5 with TRBJ1-5; no reliable D call. Germline V gene lookup returns CDR1 MNHEY and CDR2 SVGAGI. The CDR3 is 15 residues long. Trimming stripped 2 bases from V and 4 bases from J, with 12 bases between. The CDR3 coding sequence is TGTGCCAGCAGTTACGCGGCGGGATCAAATCAGCCCCAGCATTTT. As protein: CASSYAAGSNQPQHF.

In this sample, this clone turned up once. This chain joins TRBV19 and TRBJ2-3, with a tentative D call TRBD2 (5 bases). Trimming pared 5 bases from V and 5 bases from J, leaving 11 bases between. The CDR3 extends over 13 amino acids. CDR1 LNHDA and CDR2 SQIVND come from the germline V gene (reference sequence). CDR3 DNA sequence: TGTGCCAGTAGTTCCAGCGGAATAGATACGCAGTATTTT. Protein sequence: CASSSSGIDTQYF.

In this sample, this clone turned up a few times. The CDR3 protein is CASSQQGTAEKLFF. CDR3 in DNA: TGTGCCAGCAGCCAACAGGGTACGGCTGAAAAACTGTTTTTT. The rearrangement joins TRBV14 to TRBJ1-4, with D possibly matching TRBD1 (5 bases). Germline CDR1 SGHDN, CDR2 FVKESK. V lost 2 bases and J 7 bases, leaving 11 bases between the germline ends. This CDR3 region has 14 residues.

This clone was picked up a small number of times. The CDR3 sequence: CASSDEGDTEAFF. In DNA form, the CDR3 reads TGTGCCAGCAGTGACGAGGGAGACACTGAAGCTTTCTTT. The V and J genes are TRBV2 and TRBJ1-1; D is unclear. The CDR3 spans 13 residues. Per germline, CDR1 SNHLY and CDR2 FYNNEI. V lost 3 bases to trimming and J lost 3 bases, with 8 bases between them.